The 16 T cell receptor beta chains presented below share a single source sample, sequenced in a study of blood T cell repertoires in COVID-19. Repertoires were generated with immunoSEQ multiplex PCR, while TCRdb's copy carries only in-frame clones and drops some. The data show some 200,000 clones, with about 90% seen just once and approximately 11% held by the top ten. The sequencing sample was made of peripheral blood. The source of these receptors is a woman in her sixties or seventies with COVID-19, enrolled during active disease.

By proportion, this clone is medium-sized. The chain couples TRBV14 to TRBJ1-1, with TRBD1 matching over 7 bases. The CDR3 covers 13 residues. Trimming took 1 base from V and 10 from J; bases not matched to a gene: 6. The germline gives CDR1 SGHDN, CDR2 FVKESK. DNA of the CDR3: TGTGCCAGCAGCCAAGTTGTCTCAGGGGGAGCTTTCTTT. As protein: CASSQVVSGGAFF.

V usage is TRBV4-2 and J usage is TRBJ2-7, with 16 nucleotides matching TRBD2. The CDR3 contains 16 residues. V dropped 3 bases and J dropped 6; count of bases not matched to a gene: 5. Germline V lookup: CDR1 LGHNA, CDR2 YNFKEQ. This CDR3 reads CASSHGTSGRASEQYF. The CDR3 nucleotides are TGTGCCAGCAGCCATGGGACTAGCGGGAGGGCCAGCGAGCAGTACTTC.

The chain couples TRBV27 to TRBJ1-4, with D uncertain. V was cut by 4 bases and J by 11 bases, with 14 bases left in between. The CDR3 consists of 13 residues. Germline V gene data show CDR1 as MNHEY and CDR2 as SMNVEV (reference sequence). The CDR3 nucleotides read TGTGCCAGCAGTTCGACTTCTCTTGGGAAACTGTTTTTT. Its protein product is CASSSTSLGKLFF.

This clone was counted only a few times. The V gene is TRBV11-3, the J gene TRBJ2-7; no firm D call. V was trimmed by 0 bases and J by 5 bases, leaving 14 bases between them. Per the germline V gene, CDR1 is SGHNT and CDR2 is YENEEA. This CDR3 has 15 amino acids. CDR3 region: CASSLDRGRSNEQYF. The CDR3 region has the DNA TGTGCCAGCAGCTTAGATCGAGGCCGAAGCAACGAGCAGTACTTC. The whole variable domain, remainder taken from reference TRBV11-3 and TRBJ2-7, is EAGVVQSPRYKIIEKKQPVAFWCNPISGHNTLYWYLQNLGQGPELLIRYENEEAVDDSQLPKDRFSAERLKGVDSTLKIQPAELGDSAVYLCASSLDRGRSNEQYFGPGTRLTVT.

This clone was detected only once. V is TRBV30 and J is TRBJ2-2; 7 bases fit TRBD1. With V trimmed by 1 base and J by 5 bases, 1 base remained unmatched. The CDR3 is 13 amino acids. Germline values: CDR1 GTSNPN, CDR2 SVGIG (reference sequence). CDR3 region: CAWSGQGTGELFF. Here the CDR3 DNA reads TGTGCCTGGAGTGGACAGGGAACCGGGGAGCTGTTTTTT.

This clone was observed a few times. Other DNA sequences of this sample code for an identical CDR3. The chain combines TRBV27 with TRBJ1-3, with a weak D call TRBD1 (5 bases). The germline V gene encodes CDR1 MNHEY and CDR2 SMNVEV (reference sequence). The CDR3 covers 14 residues. V shed 2 bases and J shed 2 bases, with 7 bases lying between them. The CDR3 DNA is TGTGCCAGCAGTTTAACAGGAACTGGAAACACCATATATTTT. Translation: CASSLTGTGNTIYF.

V gene TRBV7-3 combines with J gene TRBJ2-7; the D gene is possibly TRBD1 (6 bases). The germline V gene encodes CDR1 SGHTA and CDR2 FQGTGA. V was trimmed by 0 bases and J by 5 bases, leaving 14 bases between them. This CDR3 comprises 15 residues. In nucleotides, the CDR3 is TGTGCCAGCAGCTTAACGTCCAACAGGGCCCACGAGCAGTACTTC. Amino acids: CASSLTSNRAHEQYF.

The chain's CDR3 is CASHLTGGENEKLFF. The CDR3 nucleotides are TGTGCCAGTCACCTCACAGGGGGTGAAAATGAAAAACTGTTTTTT. This chain links TRBV19 with TRBJ1-4, with TRBD1 matching over 8 bases. J was trimmed by 5 bases and V by 8 bases; bases with no gene match: 10. Per the germline V gene, CDR1 is LNHDA and CDR2 is SQIVND (reference sequence). The CDR3 runs 15 residues.

The chain has TRBV19 and TRBJ1-1; 9 nucleotides align to TRBD1. Germline loops: CDR1 LNHDA, CDR2 SQIVND (reference sequence). Unmatched junction bases numbered 7, after V lost 6 bases and J lost 8 bases. The CDR3 consists of 13 residues. In DNA, the CDR3 is TGTGCCAGTAGACGCCGGGACAGGGCAGAAGCTTTCTTT. This codes for CASRRRDRAEAFF.

The rearrangement links TRBV28 to TRBJ1-2; 9 positions match TRBD1. Per germline, CDR1 MDHEN and CDR2 SYDVKM. This CDR3 contains 16 residues. Unmatched junction bases numbered 7, after V lost 2 bases and J lost 3 bases. The CDR3 region is CASSLPLGTGYYGYTF. The CDR3 nucleotides are TGTGCCAGCAGTTTACCTCTTGGGACAGGGTACTATGGCTACACCTTC.

V gene TRBV19 combines with J gene TRBJ2-7; 14 nucleotides align to TRBD2. Germline assignment: CDR1 LNHDA and CDR2 SQIVND (reference sequence). The CDR3 has 13 amino acids. J was trimmed by 9 bases and V by 6 bases; bases with no gene match: 4. The CDR3: CASRRLAGGPQYF. The DNA for the CDR3 is TGTGCCAGTAGACGACTAGCGGGAGGGCCGCAGTACTTC.

V and J are TRBV5-1 and TRBJ1-1; 8 bases agree with TRBD1. The junction had 5 bases not matched to a gene; V was cut back by 3 bases and J by 1 base. The CDR3 is made up of 15 amino acids. Per germline, CDR1 SGHRS and CDR2 YFSETQ. The CDR3 here is CASSSPDRANTEAFF. CDR3 coding DNA: TGCGCCAGCAGCTCCCCGGACAGGGCGAACACTGAAGCTTTCTTT.

CDR3 loop: CATPNGREGPQETQYF. For the CDR3, the DNA is TGTGCCACCCCTAACGGAAGGGAGGGCCCTCAAGAGACCCAGTACTTC. The chain links TRBV7-3 to TRBJ2-5, with 7 nucleotides matching TRBD2. Losses at the gene ends were 10 bases for V and 2 bases for J; bases not matched to a gene: 16. Looked up from germline, CDR1 is SGHTA and CDR2 is FQGTGA. The CDR3 has 16 residues.

This chain connects TRBV29-1 to TRBJ2-3; no definite D call. The germline gives CDR1 SQVTM, CDR2 ANQGSEA. The V gene lost 8 bases and the J gene lost 3 bases, with 12 bases spanning the gap. This CDR3 has 12 residues. CDR3 nucleotide sequence: TGCAGCAGTGGGCGACGGACAGATACGCAGTATTTT. This sequence encodes CSSGRRTDTQYF.

V usage is TRBV27 and J usage is TRBJ2-5; the match to TRBD2 covers 9 bases. The CDR3 runs to 15 residues. V trimming: 4 bases; J trimming: 6 bases; junction bases outside the gene matches: 9. Germline assignment: CDR1 MNHEY and CDR2 SMNVEV (reference sequence). CDR3 in amino acids: CASSSISGRLKTQYF. In nucleotides, the CDR3 is TGTGCCAGCAGTTCCATCAGCGGGAGGTTAAAGACCCAGTACTTC.

J is TRBJ1-3 and V is TRBV15; no clear D gene. CDR1 and CDR2 from the germline V gene are LNHNV and YYDKDF (reference sequence). This CDR3 contains 15 residues. Trimming took off 1 base at V and 0 bases at J, with 7 bases between the two ends. Written as DNA, the CDR3 is TGTGCCACCAGCAGAGGAGGGTCCTCTGGAAACACCATATATTTT. Residues: CATSRGGSSGNTIYF. Supplemented by reference TRBV15 and TRBJ1-3, the full variable domain reads DAMVIQNPRYQVTQFGKPVTLSCSQTLNHNVMYWYQQKSSQAPKLLFHYYDKDFNNEADTPDNFQSRRPNTSFCFLDIRSPGLGDTAMYLCATSRGGSSGNTIYFGEGSWLTVV.